This TCR beta chain stems from a study of blood T cell repertoires in COVID-19. The CDR3 contains 15 residues. The V gene lost 0 bases and the J gene lost 4 bases, with 12 bases spanning the gap. CDR1 is MGHDK and CDR2 is SYGVNS in the germline V gene. Assay: immunoSEQ multiplex PCR; the TCRdb copy retains only in-frame clones and omits some. The data contain about 110,000 clones, 88% of them seen just once; the ten biggest clones take up 6.8%. V usage is TRBV25-1 and J usage is TRBJ1-1; D is uncertain. The receptor's source is a man between 45 and 60 years old with active or convalescent COVID-19. Sequences were obtained from peripheral blood. As DNA, the CDR3 is TGTGCCAGCAGTGAATATTACGGGTCCCCCACTGAAGCTTTCTTT. Its translation is CASSEYYGSPTEAFF.